This is a list of T cell receptor beta chains from one sample in a study of T cell changes during pregnancy in multiple sclerosis. Method: immunoSEQ multiplex PCR; TCRdb's copy keeps in-frame clones and lacks some. The data hold some 74,000 clones, with 85% to 95% observed a single time. This sample comprised peripheral blood, obtained before pregnancy. The receptors come from a female donor with multiple sclerosis, enrolled in a pregnancy study. The CDR3 runs from the conserved cysteine through the conserved F or W. The D gene is left open where the match is weak. Size values are once, few and many counts, or a class for expanded clones, and some rows have none.

.,TRBV5-4,.,TRBJ1-2,TGTGCCAGCAGCCTCGACGCGGCCCATGGCTACACCTTC,CASSLDAAHGYTF
.,TRBV15,.,TRBJ1-1,TGTGCCACCAGCCGGGGACGCGGGAGGTTTGAAGCTTTCTTT,CATSRGRGRFEAFF
.,TRBV18,TRBD1,TRBJ2-5,TGTGCCAGCTCACCCTCACAGGGGACACAAGAGACCCAGTACTTC,CASSPSQGTQETQYF
.,TRBV4-3,TRBD1,TRBJ1-4,TGCGCCAGCAGCCAAGATGGGGGACAGGGGAGCGCAACTAATGAAAAACTGTTTTTT,CASSQDGGQGSATNEKLFF
.,TRBV4-1,.,TRBJ2-1,TGCGCCAGCAGCCAAAAACCGGGTCCGGACTACAATGAGCAGTTCTTC,CASSQKPGPDYNEQFF
.,TRBV6-6,.,TRBJ2-4,TGTGCCAGCGGGAGCCCGCAAACTCTAGCCAAAAACATTCAGTACTTC,CASGSPQTLAKNIQYF
once,TRBV11-2,.,TRBJ1-2,TGTGCCAGCAGCTTAGAGCGTCGGAACTATGGCTACACCTTC,CASSLERRNYGYTF
.,TRBV25-1,TRBD1,TRBJ2-6,TGTGCCAGCAGTGAAGCCCGGACAGGGGAAGGGGCCAACGTCCTGACTTTC,CASSEARTGEGANVLTF
.,TRBV2,TRBD1,TRBJ1-2,TGTGCCAGCACTTCATACCCCGGGACAGACGAAGGTATATGGGGCTACACCTTC,CASTSYPGTDEGIWGYTF
.,TRBV7-9,.,TRBJ1-1,TGTGCCAGCAGCTTAAGCACAGGGCTTACTGAAGCTTTCTTT,CASSLSTGLTEAFF
.,TRBV29-1,TRBD1,TRBJ1-2,TGCAGCGTGACAGGGTCCGATGGCTACACCTTC,CSVTGSDGYTF
.,TRBV25-1,.,TRBJ2-1,TGTGCCAGCAGTGGACTCTACGGTGAGCAGTTCTTC,CASSGLYGEQFF
.,TRBV9,.,TRBJ2-5,TGTGCCAGCAGCGTAGGAACCGAAGGGCTAGCCGGTCCTCAAGAGACCCAGTACTTC,CASSVGTEGLAGPQETQYF
.,TRBV27,TRBD2,TRBJ2-7,TGTGCCAGCAGTTCCCTAGCGGGACTTACCGAGCAGTACTTC,CASSSLAGLTEQYF
.,TRBV27,.,TRBJ1-3,TGTGCCAGCAGTTCCCTACTGACGGGCTCTGGAAACACCATATATTTT,CASSSLLTGSGNTIYF
.,TRBV11-2,TRBD1,TRBJ2-1,TGTGCCAGCAGCCCAGGGGGAGCGGTTATCTACAATGAGCAGTTCTTC,CASSPGGAVIYNEQFF
.,TRBV7-6,TRBD1,TRBJ1-2,TGTGCCAGCAGCAGAATACCGATGACAGGGGGCGTCGATGGCTACACCTTC,CASSRIPMTGGVDGYTF
once,TRBV27,TRBD1,TRBJ2-3,TGTGCCAGCAGTTTCAGGGGGCGGGCAGATACGCAGTATTTT,CASSFRGRADTQYF
.,TRBV6-1,TRBD1,TRBJ1-1,TGTGCCAGCAGTGAAAGGGGGCACACTGAAGCTTTCTTT,CASSERGHTEAFF
.,TRBV7-9,.,TRBJ2-5,TGTGCCAGCAGCTCTAGGGAGAATCAAGAGACCCAGTACTTC,CASSSRENQETQYF
.,TRBV9,TRBD2,TRBJ2-1,TGTGCCAGCAGCGTAGTAAGCGGGAGCACGAATGAGCAGTTCTTC,CASSVVSGSTNEQFF
.,TRBV7-2,.,TRBJ2-5,TGTGCCAGCAGCTTAGTTCGGGAGACCCAGTACTTC,CASSLVRETQYF
.,TRBV9,.,TRBJ2-7,TGTGCCAGCAGCTCCAGGGTGAGCCTCCCCCTCTTCTACGAGCAGTACTTC,CASSSRVSLPLFYEQYF
.,TRBV7-9,.,TRBJ1-1,TGTGCCAGCAGCTTAGGAGACTACCGTAACACTGAAGCTTTCTTT,CASSLGDYRNTEAFF
.,TRBV6-6,.,TRBJ2-3,TGTGCCAGTCTTGGCGGGATTAATGGAGATACGCAGTATTTT,CASLGGINGDTQYF
.,TRBV6-1,.,TRBJ2-3,TGTGCCAGCAGTGAAGATCCTATGGTCAAGGATACGCAGTATTTT,CASSEDPMVKDTQYF
.,TRBV9,.,TRBJ2-7,TGTGCCAGCAGCCCGCGGGACAGTGGCTACGAGCAGTACTTC,CASSPRDSGYEQYF
.,TRBV4-1,.,TRBJ1-1,TGCGCCAGCAGCTCACAGACGTGGGAAGCTTTCTTT,CASSSQTWEAFF
.,TRBV28,.,TRBJ2-1,TGTGCCAGCAGTCTCAATGAGCAGTTCTTC,CASSLNEQFF
.,TRBV27,TRBD2,TRBJ2-1,TGTGCCAGCAGTTTTTTAGCGGGGTGGGCTAGCTTCTCCTACAATGAGCAGTTCTTC,CASSFLAGWASFSYNEQFF
.,TRBV19,TRBD1,TRBJ2-1,TGTGCCAGTAGTAGATCGACAGGGCGGAATGAGCAGTTCTTC,CASSRSTGRNEQFF
.,TRBV11-1,.,TRBJ2-1,TGTGCCAGCAGCTTAGAGTGGACAGATGAGCAGTTCTTC,CASSLEWTDEQFF
.,TRBV14,TRBD1,TRBJ2-3,TGTGCCAGCAGCCACCCAGACAGGGGGCGCACAGATACGCAGTATTTT,CASSHPDRGRTDTQYF
once,TRBV18,TRBD2,TRBJ2-1,TGTGCCAGCTCACCCCCGGGACTAGCGGGAGAGGGGGAGCAGTTCTTC,CASSPPGLAGEGEQFF
.,TRBV18,TRBD2,TRBJ2-5,TGTGCCAGCTCAGGAGCGACTAGCGGGAGTCCAGAGACCCAGTACTTC,CASSGATSGSPETQYF
once,TRBV9,TRBD2,TRBJ2-7,TGTGCCAGCAGCGTGGGACTAGCGGGGAGAGGCGAGCAGTACTTC,CASSVGLAGRGEQYF
.,TRBV5-8,TRBD1,TRBJ2-6,TGTGCCAGCAGCCCGTCTGGGGACAGGAGCCTCTCTGGGGCCAACGTCCTGACTTTC,CASSPSGDRSLSGANVLTF
once,TRBV5-1,TRBD2,TRBJ2-1,TGCGCCAGCAGCCCACTGGGACTAGCGGGGTCGCGGGAGCACGGTGAGCAGTTCTTC,CASSPLGLAGSREHGEQFF
once,TRBV2,TRBD1,TRBJ1-2,TGTGCCAGCAGTGATCAGGACAGGGAGGGGTATGGCTACACCTTC,CASSDQDREGYGYTF
.,TRBV4-2,TRBD1,TRBJ2-7,TGTGCCAGCAGCCAAGATGCTGGCCGGGACAGGTTCTACGAGCAGTACTTC,CASSQDAGRDRFYEQYF
.,TRBV7-2,TRBD2,TRBJ2-7,TGTGCCAGCAGCGCCGTAGCGGGAGCCGTCTACGAGCAGTACTTC,CASSAVAGAVYEQYF
.,TRBV5-6,TRBD1,TRBJ1-5,TGTGCCAGCAGCCTGAGGGGGACAGGGGGTCAGCCCCAGCATTTT,CASSLRGTGGQPQHF